These T cell receptor beta chains were read from a single sample in a study of beta chain features in type 1 diabetes. Generated by immunoSEQ multiplex PCR, the TCRdb table keeps only in-frame clones and is missing some. The sample records roughly 340,000 clones, approximately 15% being singletons. Sequences were obtained from naive CD4+ T cells from blood. These receptors all come from a woman between 18 and 29 years old with type 1 diabetes. Both conserved end residues are part of each CDR3. A D gene is named only where the DNA matches it firmly. Clone size is stated in some rows and not others, as once, few, many or a class when expanded.

J gene: TRBJ2-1; D gene: TRBD2; V gene: TRBV10-2; clone size: .; CDR3 DNA: TGCGCCAGTAGACTAGCGGGAGACAATGAGCAGTTCTTC; CDR3 protein: CASRLAGDNEQFF
J gene: TRBJ1-2; D gene: TRBD1; V gene: TRBV2; clone size: few; CDR3 DNA: TGTGCCAGCAGTGAACGGGGACAGATCTATGGCTACACCTTC; CDR3 protein: CASSERGQIYGYTF
J gene: TRBJ2-1; D gene: TRBD2; V gene: TRBV2; clone size: .; CDR3 DNA: TGTGCCAGTCGGACTAGCGGAGTGAACAATGAGCAGTTCTTC; CDR3 protein: CASRTSGVNNEQFF
J gene: TRBJ2-3; D gene: .; V gene: TRBV30; clone size: .; CDR3 DNA: TGTGCCTGGAGTGTTCGGGATACGCAGTATTTT; CDR3 protein: CAWSVRDTQYF
J gene: TRBJ2-7; D gene: TRBD2; V gene: TRBV5-1; clone size: few; CDR3 DNA: TGCGCCAGCAGCTTGAGGGCCGGGACTAGCGCCTACGAGCAGTACTTC; CDR3 protein: CASSLRAGTSAYEQYF
J gene: TRBJ2-1; D gene: TRBD2; V gene: TRBV5-1; clone size: .; CDR3 DNA: TGCGCCAGCAGCTTGCTGGCTAGCGGTAACAATGAGCAGTTCTTC; CDR3 protein: CASSLLASGNNEQFF
J gene: TRBJ2-2; D gene: .; V gene: TRBV7-3; clone size: .; CDR3 DNA: TGTGCCAGCAGCTTCGGACTCACAACCGGGGAGCTGTTTTTT; CDR3 protein: CASSFGLTTGELFF
J gene: TRBJ2-1; D gene: TRBD2; V gene: TRBV7-9; clone size: few; CDR3 DNA: TGTGCCAGCAGCCACCCCGGCGCGGGAGGGGTTGATGAGCAGTTCTTC; CDR3 protein: CASSHPGAGGVDEQFF
J gene: TRBJ1-5; D gene: TRBD1; V gene: TRBV2; clone size: .; CDR3 DNA: TGTGCCAGCAGTGGGGGGACAGCTCGCAATCAGCCCCAGCATTTT; CDR3 protein: CASSGGTARNQPQHF
J gene: TRBJ2-1; D gene: TRBD1; V gene: TRBV30; clone size: .; CDR3 DNA: TGTGCCTGGAGCCCTAAACCAGGACAGGGCTCCTACAATGAGCAGTTCTTC; CDR3 protein: CAWSPKPGQGSYNEQFF
J gene: TRBJ2-5; D gene: TRBD2; V gene: TRBV7-2; clone size: few; CDR3 DNA: TGTGCCAGCAGCTTAGTAGCGGGATCAGAGACCCAGTACTTC; CDR3 protein: CASSLVAGSETQYF
J gene: TRBJ2-1; D gene: TRBD2; V gene: TRBV2; clone size: few; CDR3 DNA: TGTGCCAACCACGGGAGGGAACGGGGCAATGAGCAGTTCTTC; CDR3 protein: CANHGRERGNEQFF
J gene: TRBJ2-2; D gene: .; V gene: TRBV10-3; clone size: few; CDR3 DNA: TGTGCCATCAAGCCGGGACTCGAAACCGGGGAGCTGTTTTTT; CDR3 protein: CAIKPGLETGELFF
J gene: TRBJ2-1; D gene: .; V gene: TRBV5-1; clone size: .; CDR3 DNA: TGCGCCAGCAGCAAGGCGGGTGATAGCTCCTACAATGAGCAGTTCTTC; CDR3 protein: CASSKAGDSSYNEQFF
J gene: TRBJ2-5; D gene: .; V gene: TRBV7-9; clone size: .; CDR3 DNA: TGTGCCAGCAGCTTCCGGGGAGTGGAGACCCAGTACTTC; CDR3 protein: CASSFRGVETQYF